One sample yielded the 13 T cell receptor beta chains listed below, sequenced in a study of blood T cell repertoires in COVID-19. The table came from immunoSEQ multiplex PCR; TCRdb's copy has only in-frame clones and leaves some out. The sample carries approximately 170,000 clones, about four fifths recorded once. The source material was peripheral blood. These receptors all stem from a man aged 55 to 70 with active or convalescent COVID-19.

V and J are TRBV3-1 (or the pseudogene TRBV3-2) and TRBJ2-2; 7 bases line up with TRBD2. The CDR3 extends over 15 amino acids. V gave up 3 bases and J gave up 7 bases; unmatched junction bases: 8. Germline V gene lookup returns CDR1 LGHDT and CDR2 YNNKEL (reference sequence). In DNA form, the CDR3 reads TGTGCCAGCAGCCAGTCGGACTCGGGAGGCGGGGAGCTGTTTTTT. The encoded protein is CASSQSDSGGGELFF.

The CDR3 reads CASRLADLAGARQGDNEQFF. CDR3 coding DNA: TGTGCAAGTCGCTTAGCGGATCTAGCGGGAGCAAGGCAAGGGGACAATGAGCAGTTCTTC. The rearrangement links TRBV12-2 to TRBJ2-1; the D segment call TRBD2 is taken from the table without a DNA check. TRBV12-2 is a listed pseudogene. The CDR3 runs 20 residues.

CDR3 loop: CASSPRGVGRNTDTQYF. In nucleotides, the CDR3 is TGCGCCAGCAGTCCCCGAGGAGTCGGCCGAAACACAGATACGCAGTATTTT. The V call is TRBV10-1, the J call TRBJ2-3; D call uncertain. V lost 5 bases and J lost 2, with 20 bases in between. The CDR3 has 17 residues. Per the germline V gene, CDR1 is WNHNN and CDR2 is SYGVQD (reference sequence).

The J gene is TRBJ1-1, the V gene TRBV19; TRBD1 matches 7 bases. The CDR3 has 13 residues. Germline-derived CDR1 and CDR2 are LNHDA and SQIVND (reference sequence). CDR3 nucleotides: TGTGCTTCCGGGACAGTAACGAACACTGAAGCTTTCTTT. As protein: CASGTVTNTEAFF.

This chain uses TRBV27 with TRBJ1-1; D gene ambiguous. V shed 4 bases and J shed 4 bases, with 13 bases lying between them. This CDR3 is built from 14 residues. The germline CDR1 and CDR2 sequences are MNHEY and SMNVEV (reference sequence). For the CDR3, the DNA is TGTGCCAGCAGTTCGGAGATGGTCAGCACTGAAGCTTTCTTT. Amino acids: CASSSEMVSTEAFF.

The chain has TRBV6-6 and TRBJ1-4; 11 bases agree with TRBD1. V shed 5 bases and J 7 bases; nucleotides not matched to a gene: 6. Germline assignment: CDR1 MNHNY and CDR2 SVGAGI (reference sequence). This CDR3 is built from 15 residues. CDR3 protein: CASSTRTGGLEKLFF. The CDR3 nucleotides read TGTGCCAGCAGTACCCGGACAGGGGGCCTTGAAAAACTGTTTTTT.

The V call is TRBV7-2, the J call TRBJ1-5, with 7 bases identical to TRBD1. Per the germline V gene, CDR1 is SGHTA and CDR2 is FQGNSA. The CDR3 covers 14 residues. After removal of 5 bases from V and 2 bases from J, the junction contained 3 bases not matched to a gene. The CDR3 sequence is CASSEDRGNQPQHF. Written as DNA, the CDR3 is TGTGCCAGCAGCGAAGACAGGGGCAATCAGCCCCAGCATTTT.

The chain is built from TRBV9 and TRBJ2-1; D remains ambiguous. Germline CDR1 reads SGDLS; CDR2 reads YYNGEE. The CDR3 contains 16 residues. V lost 2 bases, J lost 0 bases, and 12 bases lay in between. The CDR3 sequence: CASSVTTLSSYNEQFF. Here the CDR3 DNA reads TGTGCCAGCAGCGTGACGACTCTAAGCTCCTACAATGAGCAGTTCTTC.

The J gene is TRBJ1-2, the V gene TRBV5-1; 8 bases line up with TRBD1. Unmatched junction bases numbered 5, after V lost 4 bases and J lost 3 bases. CDR1 is SGHRS and CDR2 is YFSETQ in the germline V gene. The CDR3 is made up of 14 amino acids. The CDR3 reads CASSPETGDYGYTF. CDR3 bases: TGCGCCAGCAGCCCCGAGACAGGGGACTATGGCTACACCTTC. The variable domain in full, with the rest retrieved from reference TRBV5-1 and TRBJ1-2, is KAGVTQTPRYLIKTRGQQVTLSCSPISGHRSVSWYQQTPGQGLQFLFEYFSETQRNKGNFPGRFSGRQFSNSRSEMNVSTLELGDSALYLCASSPETGDYGYTFGSGTRLTVV.

This sequence joins TRBV7-9 and TRBJ2-7; no clear D gene. With 6 bases removed from V and 0 bases from J, the gap between germline ends came to 12 bases. Germline values: CDR1 SEHNR, CDR2 FQNEAQ (reference sequence). The CDR3 is 14 amino acids. DNA for the CDR3: TGTGCCAGCAGTCCACTGGCGGACTCCTACGAGCAGTACTTC. Encoded protein: CASSPLADSYEQYF.

The V gene is TRBV6-5, the J gene TRBJ1-6; maybe TRBD1 (6 bases). Germline CDR1 and CDR2: MNHEY and SVGAGI. V was trimmed by 6 bases and J by 9 bases, leaving 18 bases between them. The CDR3 is made up of 15 amino acids. The CDR3: CASSARGGYSSPLHF. CDR3 coding DNA: TGTGCCAGCAGCGCCCGCGGGGGCTACAGTTCACCCCTCCACTTT.

The V gene is TRBV28, the J gene TRBJ2-1; D may be TRBD2 (5 bases). The CDR3 is 15 residues long. V lost 1 base to trimming and J lost 9 bases, with 16 bases between them. Germline V CDR1 and CDR2: MDHEN, SYDVKM. DNA for the CDR3: TGTGCCAGCAGTTTATCCGGGCGGGTCACGGGTGAGCAGTTCTTC. It yields the protein CASSLSGRVTGEQFF.

This clone was observed a handful of times. V usage is TRBV11-2 and J usage is TRBJ2-7; TRBD2 matches 11 bases. The CDR3 is 13 residues long. The trim removed 5 bases at V and 7 bases at J, leaving 4 bases unmatched. Germline CDR1 SGHAT, CDR2 FQNNGV. The CDR3 DNA sequence: TGTGCCAGCAGCATAGCGGGGGGGCGAGAGCAGTACTTC. Translating gives CASSIAGGREQYF. Looking up the rest from reference TRBV11-2 and TRBJ2-7 gives the full variable domain: EAGVAQSPRYKIIEKRQSVAFWCNPISGHATLYWYQQILGQGPKLLIQFQNNGVVDDSQLPKDRFSAERLKGVDSTLKIQPAKLEDSAVYLCASSIAGGREQYFGPGTRLTVT.